These 7 T cell receptor beta chains came from one sample sequenced in a study of blood T cell repertoires in COVID-19. The table came from immunoSEQ multiplex PCR; TCRdb's copy has only in-frame clones and leaves some out. The data contain approximately 130,000 clones, around four fifths of them singletons. Sequencing was performed on peripheral blood. These receptors all come from a man older than 75 with active or convalescent COVID-19.

The chain has TRBV19 and TRBJ1-1, with D unresolved. The germline V gene encodes CDR1 LNHDA and CDR2 SQIVND (reference sequence). The CDR3 is made up of 13 amino acids. The V and J ends lost 3 bases and 1 base respectively, with 6 bases between them. The CDR3 loop is CASSIEKNTEAFF. The CDR3 DNA reads as TGTGCCAGTAGTATCGAGAAGAACACTGAAGCTTTCTTT.

V and J are TRBV3-1 (or the pseudogene TRBV3-2) and TRBJ2-2; possibly TRBD2 for D (6 bases). Germline lookup yields CDR1 LGHDT and CDR2 YNNKEL (reference sequence). The CDR3 totals 16 residues. V shed 4 bases and J shed 7 bases, with 19 bases lying between them. In DNA, the CDR3 is TGTGCCAGCAGCCCCGGGACTCCTCAGGTCCACGGGGAGCTGTTTTTT. Its translation is CASSPGTPQVHGELFF.

The chain links TRBV10-3 to TRBJ1-1; D is ambiguous. There are 14 residues in the CDR3. V lost 2 bases and J 3 bases, leaving 10 bases between the germline ends. The germline CDR1 and CDR2 sequences are ENHRY and SYGVKD. The CDR3 loop is CAISEVAGDTEAFF. The DNA of the CDR3 is TGTGCCATCAGTGAGGTCGCCGGGGACACTGAAGCTTTCTTT.

The V and J genes are TRBV24-1 and TRBJ1-2; possible D gene TRBD1, 6 bases. CDR3 length equals 14 residues. The V end lost 3 bases, the J end lost 8 bases, and 15 bases lay between the germline ends. Germline CDR1 reads KGHDR; CDR2 reads SFDVKD. CDR3 amino acids: CATSDPRTGKGYTF. The CDR3 bases are TGTGCCACCAGTGATCCCCGAACAGGGAAGGGCTACACCTTC.

This rearrangement joins TRBV2 to TRBJ2-7, with 13 bases aligning to TRBD2. V was pared by 3 bases and J by 3 bases, with 5 bases of the junction left unmatched. This CDR3 spans 16 amino acids. Germline V gene data show CDR1 as SNHLY and CDR2 as FYNNEI. For the CDR3, the DNA is TGTGCCAGCAGTGATGGAACTAGCGGGGGGGTCTACGAGCAGTACTTC. Residues: CASSDGTSGGVYEQYF.

The V gene is TRBV5-4, the J gene TRBJ2-2, with 11 bases identical to TRBD2. The germline CDR1 and CDR2 sequences are SGHNT and YYREEE (reference sequence). The junction had 6 bases not matched to a gene; V was cut back by 3 bases and J by 5 bases. The CDR3 sequence is 16 residues long. CDR3: CASSSGTSGGTGELFF. CDR3 coding DNA: TGTGCCAGCAGCTCCGGGACTAGCGGTGGAACCGGGGAGCTGTTTTTT. The whole variable domain, remainder taken from reference TRBV5-4 and TRBJ2-2, is ETGVTQSPTHLIKTRGQQVTLRCSSQSGHNTVSWYQQALGQGPQFIFQYYREEENGRGNFPPRFSGLQFPNYSSELNVNALELDDSALYLCASSSGTSGGTGELFFGEGSRLTVL.

The chain uses TRBV4-3 and TRBJ2-2, with 13 bases identical to TRBD2. Germline V CDR1 and CDR2: LGHNA, YSLEER. V was pared by 4 bases and J by 2 bases, with 4 bases of the junction left unmatched. There are 17 residues in the CDR3. The CDR3 nucleotides are TGCGCCAGCAGCCGGACTAGCGGGGGCCTAAACACCGGGGAGCTGTTTTTT. Encoded protein: CASSRTSGGLNTGELFF.